This T cell receptor beta chain was identified in a study of shared clonotypes between healthy human individuals. Study in general: Serving as donors were a couple of women and three men, whose ages spanned 18 to 49. There were three CD4 naive, three CD4 memory, two CD8 naive and one CD8 memory plates per donor.

Assay used: immunoSEQ multiplex PCR; TCRdb lists only in-frame clones, some missing. The repertoire holds about 1.4 million clones, with roughly 95% as singletons. A word on this clone: Its antigen is not identified.

General observations from the study: Sample collection involved blood only; tissue repertoires are likely different. Richness estimates generally favored naive over memory subsets.

The germline V gene has CDR1 SGHNT and CDR2 YENEEA. The CDR3 is made up of 16 amino acids. V lost 5 bases, J lost 11 bases, and 16 bases stayed unmatched. The genes are TRBV11-3 and TRBJ2-3, with 10 bases lining up with TRBD1. Sequencing was performed on naive CD4+ T cells sorted from blood. Noted subset: CD45RA+ positively selected. The sequence came from a man aged 25-45 years in good health. The CDR3 DNA reads TGTGCCAGCAGCCAGGCTGGGACAGGGGACCCCTCGGGGCAGTATTTT. Amino acids: CASSQAGTGDPSGQYF.